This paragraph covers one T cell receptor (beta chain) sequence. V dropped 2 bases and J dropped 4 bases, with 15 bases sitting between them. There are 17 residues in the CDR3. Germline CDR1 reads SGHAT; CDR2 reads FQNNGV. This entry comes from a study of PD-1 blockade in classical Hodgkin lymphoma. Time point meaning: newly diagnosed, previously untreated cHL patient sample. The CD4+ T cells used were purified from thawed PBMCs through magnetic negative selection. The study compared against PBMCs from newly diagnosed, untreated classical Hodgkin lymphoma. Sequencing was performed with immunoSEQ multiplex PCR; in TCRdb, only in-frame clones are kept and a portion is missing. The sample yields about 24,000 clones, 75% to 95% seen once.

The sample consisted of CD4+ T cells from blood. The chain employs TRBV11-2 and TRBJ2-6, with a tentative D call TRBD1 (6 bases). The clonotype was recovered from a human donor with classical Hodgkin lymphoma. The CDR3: CASSLSTGPLGANVLTF. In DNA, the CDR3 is TGTGCCAGCAGCTTATCAACAGGGCCCCTCGGGGCCAACGTCCTGACTTTC.